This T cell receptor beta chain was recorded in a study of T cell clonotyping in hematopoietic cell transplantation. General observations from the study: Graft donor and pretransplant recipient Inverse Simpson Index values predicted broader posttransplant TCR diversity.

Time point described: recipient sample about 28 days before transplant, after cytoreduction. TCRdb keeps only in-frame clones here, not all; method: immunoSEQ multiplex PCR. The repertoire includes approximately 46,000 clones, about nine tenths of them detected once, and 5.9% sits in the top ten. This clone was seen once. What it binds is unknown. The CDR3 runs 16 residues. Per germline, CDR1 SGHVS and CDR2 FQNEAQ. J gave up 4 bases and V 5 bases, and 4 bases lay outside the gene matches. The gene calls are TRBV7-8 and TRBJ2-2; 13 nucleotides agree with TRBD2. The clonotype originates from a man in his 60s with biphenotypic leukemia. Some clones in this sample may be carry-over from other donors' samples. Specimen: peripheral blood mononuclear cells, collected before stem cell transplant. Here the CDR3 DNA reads TGTGCCAGCAGCCTCACTAGCGGGAGGGTCACCGGGGAGCTGTTTTTT. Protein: CASSLTSGRVTGELFF.